The clone carrying this TCR beta chain was picked up a small number of times. Its antigen is unknown. From the reads, TCRdb called clonotypes with MiXCR, one entry per CDR3 protein. Here the sample spans roughly 990,000 distinct CDR3 sequences, 31% being singletons. The sample originates from a study of T cell repertoires in cytomegalovirus infection. Study-level findings and limits: HLA-C-restricted, CMV-specific TCR beta clonotypes were dominant ex vivo.

CDR3 size: 15 residues. Germline loops: CDR1 SGHVS, CDR2 FNYEAQ. V gave up 2 bases and J gave up 1 base, with 11 bases separating them. The receptor's source is a human donor in good health (CMV status not recorded). Some clones in this sample may be carry-over from other donors' samples. V is TRBV7-6 and J is TRBJ1-1, with a weak D call TRBD1 (5 bases). The sequencing here drew on cultured CD8+ T cells from PBMCs, taken from culture after CMV antigen stimulation. The CDR3 DNA is TGTGCCAGCAGCTTATATCGGGACTGGAACACTGAAGCTTTCTTT. Protein sequence: CASSLYRDWNTEAFF.